A single T cell receptor (beta chain) is shown here with its context. As processed by the authors: Scientists estimated how many nucleated cells there were by amplifying reference gene primers. The repertoire was sequenced with immunoSEQ multiplex PCR; TCRdb's copy has only in-frame clones and lacks some. D and trimming come from the DNA, and the V and J calls and clone size come from that table. Among just under 90,000 clones listed, about 91% were seen once. This specimen comes from a study of blood T cell repertoires in COVID-19. Study-level information: Some COVID-19 samples were acute and others convalescent; all came from the United States, Italy and Spain. The cDNA or gDNA used as material had been derived from T cells, B-cell-depleted T cells, or PBMCs.

Germline V lookup: CDR1 MNHEY, CDR2 SVGAGI. This CDR3 has 15 amino acids. Trimming took 5 bases from V and 5 from J; bases not matched to a gene: 12. Sequencing input: peripheral blood. This TCR derives from a man in his sixties with acute or convalescent COVID-19. This chain joins TRBV6-5 and TRBJ2-7; 7 bases fit TRBD2. The CDR3: CASSRLGGRSDEQYF. CDR3 nucleotide sequence: TGTGCCAGCAGTCGCCTTGGCGGGAGATCCGACGAGCAGTACTTC.